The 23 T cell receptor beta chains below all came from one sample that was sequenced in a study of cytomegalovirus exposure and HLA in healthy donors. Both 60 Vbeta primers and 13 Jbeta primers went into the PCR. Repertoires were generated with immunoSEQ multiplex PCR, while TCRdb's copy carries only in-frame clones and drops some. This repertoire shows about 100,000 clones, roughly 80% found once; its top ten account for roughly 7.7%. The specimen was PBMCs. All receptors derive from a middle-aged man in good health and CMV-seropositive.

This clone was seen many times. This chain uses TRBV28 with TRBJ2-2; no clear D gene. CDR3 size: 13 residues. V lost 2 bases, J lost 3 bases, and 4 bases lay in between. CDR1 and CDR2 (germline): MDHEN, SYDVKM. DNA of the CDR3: TGTGCCAGCAGTTTAAGAGACACCGGGGAGCTGTTTTTT. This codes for CASSLRDTGELFF.

The CDR3 bases are TGTGCCAGCAGTTTACTAGCGGAGGAGCAGTACTTC. Protein sequence: CASSLLAEEQYF. The rearrangement uses TRBV28 and TRBJ2-7; 7 nucleotides match TRBD2. CDR1 and CDR2 from the germline V gene are MDHEN and SYDVKM. CDR3 length equals 12 residues. V dropped 2 bases and J dropped 7; count of bases not matched to a gene: 2.

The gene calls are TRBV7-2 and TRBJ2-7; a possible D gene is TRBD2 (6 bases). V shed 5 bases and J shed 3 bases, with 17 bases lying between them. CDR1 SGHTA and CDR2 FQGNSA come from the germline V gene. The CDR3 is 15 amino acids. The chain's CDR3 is CASSPTLAGSYEQYF. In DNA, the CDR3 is TGTGCCAGCAGCCCAACTCTGGCGGGGAGCTACGAGCAGTACTTC.

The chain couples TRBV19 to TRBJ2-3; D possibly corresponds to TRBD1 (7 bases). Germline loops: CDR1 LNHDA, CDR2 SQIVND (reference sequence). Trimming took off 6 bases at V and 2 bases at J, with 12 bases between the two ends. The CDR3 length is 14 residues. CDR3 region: CASRPGGPTDTQYF. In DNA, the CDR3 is TGTGCCAGTAGGCCAGGGGGGCCCACAGATACGCAGTATTTT. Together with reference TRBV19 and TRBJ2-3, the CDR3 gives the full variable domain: DGGITQSPKYLFRKEGQNVTLSCEQNLNHDAMYWYRQDPGQGLRLIYYSQIVNDFQKGDIAEGYSVSREKKESFPLTVTSAQKNPTAFYLCASRPGGPTDTQYFGPGTRLTVL.

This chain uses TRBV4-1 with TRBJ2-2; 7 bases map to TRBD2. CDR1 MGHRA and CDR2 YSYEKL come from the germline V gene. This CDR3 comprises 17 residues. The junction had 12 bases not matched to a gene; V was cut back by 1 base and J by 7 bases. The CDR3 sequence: CASSQGGAGRRGGELFF. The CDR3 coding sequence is TGCGCCAGCAGCCAAGGGGGAGCGGGACGACGTGGCGGGGAGCTGTTTTTT.

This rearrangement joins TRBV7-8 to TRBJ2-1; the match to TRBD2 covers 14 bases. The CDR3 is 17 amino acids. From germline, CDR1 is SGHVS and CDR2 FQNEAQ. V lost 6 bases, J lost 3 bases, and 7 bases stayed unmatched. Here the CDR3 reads CASSRTSGGWDYNEQFF. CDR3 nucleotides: TGTGCCAGCAGTCGGACTAGCGGGGGGTGGGACTACAATGAGCAGTTCTTC.

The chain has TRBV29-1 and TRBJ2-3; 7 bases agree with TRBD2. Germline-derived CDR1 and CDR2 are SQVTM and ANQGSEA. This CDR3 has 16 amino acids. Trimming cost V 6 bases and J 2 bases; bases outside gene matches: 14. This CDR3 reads CSVDELSSGSTDTQYF. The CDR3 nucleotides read TGCAGCGTCGACGAACTATCTAGCGGTTCCACAGATACGCAGTATTTT.

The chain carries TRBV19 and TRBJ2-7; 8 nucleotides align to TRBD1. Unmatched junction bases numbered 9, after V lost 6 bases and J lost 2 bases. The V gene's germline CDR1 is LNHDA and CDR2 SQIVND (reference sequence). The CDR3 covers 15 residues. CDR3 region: CASSPGWTGTYEQYF. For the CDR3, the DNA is TGTGCCAGTAGCCCGGGTTGGACAGGGACCTACGAGCAGTACTTC.

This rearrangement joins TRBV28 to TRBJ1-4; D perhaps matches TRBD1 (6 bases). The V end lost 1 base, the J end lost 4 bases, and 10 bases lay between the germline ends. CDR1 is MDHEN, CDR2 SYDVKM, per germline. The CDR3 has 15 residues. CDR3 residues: CASSLYRASNEKLFF. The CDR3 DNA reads TGTGCCAGCAGTTTATACAGGGCTAGTAATGAAAAACTGTTTTTT.

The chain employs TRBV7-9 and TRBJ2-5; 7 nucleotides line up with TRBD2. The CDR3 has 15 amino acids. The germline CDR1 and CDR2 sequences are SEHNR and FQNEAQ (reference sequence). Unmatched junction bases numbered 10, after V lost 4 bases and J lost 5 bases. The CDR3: CASSSPSGPGETQYF. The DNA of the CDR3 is TGTGCCAGCAGCTCCCCTAGCGGTCCCGGTGAGACCCAGTACTTC.

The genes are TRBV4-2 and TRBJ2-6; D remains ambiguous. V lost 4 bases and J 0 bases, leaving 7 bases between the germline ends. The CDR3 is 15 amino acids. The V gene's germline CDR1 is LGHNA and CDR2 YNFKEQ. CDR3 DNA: TGTGCCAGCAGCCTAACAAGCTCTGGGGCCAACGTCCTGACTTTC. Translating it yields CASSLTSSGANVLTF.

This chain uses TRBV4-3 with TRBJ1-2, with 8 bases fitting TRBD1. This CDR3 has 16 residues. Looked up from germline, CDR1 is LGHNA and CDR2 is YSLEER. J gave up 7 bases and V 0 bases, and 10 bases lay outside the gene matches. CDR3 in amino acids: CASSQDSGQGASGYTF. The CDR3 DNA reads TGCGCCAGCAGCCAAGATTCAGGCCAGGGGGCGTCTGGCTACACCTTC.

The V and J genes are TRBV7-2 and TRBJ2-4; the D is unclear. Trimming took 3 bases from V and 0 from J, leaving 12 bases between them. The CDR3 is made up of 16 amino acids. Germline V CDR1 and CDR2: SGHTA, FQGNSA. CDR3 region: CASSFHGAEAKNIQYF. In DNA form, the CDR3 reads TGTGCCAGCAGCTTCCACGGAGCAGAAGCCAAAAACATTCAGTACTTC. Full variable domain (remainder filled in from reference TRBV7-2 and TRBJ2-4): GAGVSQSPSNKVTEKGKDVELRCDPISGHTALYWYRQSLGQGLEFLIYFQGNSAPDKSGLPSDRFSAERTGGSVSTLTIQRTQQEDSAVYLCASSFHGAEAKNIQYFGAGTRLSVL.

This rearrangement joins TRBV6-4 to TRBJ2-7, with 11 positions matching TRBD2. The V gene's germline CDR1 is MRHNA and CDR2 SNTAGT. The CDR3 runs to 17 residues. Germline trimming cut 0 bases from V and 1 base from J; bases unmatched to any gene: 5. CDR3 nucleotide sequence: TGTGCCAGCAGTGACTCGCTGTCTAGCGGGGGGTCCTACGAGCAGTACTTC. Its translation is CASSDSLSSGGSYEQYF.

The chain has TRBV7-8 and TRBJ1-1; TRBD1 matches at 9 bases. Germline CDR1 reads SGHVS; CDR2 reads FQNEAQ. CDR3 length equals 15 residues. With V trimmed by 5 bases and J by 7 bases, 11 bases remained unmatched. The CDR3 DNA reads TGTGCCAGCAGCAAACTACAGGGGGCAGGGGATGAAGCTTTCTTT. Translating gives CASSKLQGAGDEAFF. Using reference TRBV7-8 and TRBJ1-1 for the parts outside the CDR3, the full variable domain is GAGVSQSPRYKVAKRGQDVALRCDPISGHVSLFWYQQALGQGPEFLTYFQNEAQLDKSGLPSDRFFAERPEGSVSTLKIQRTQQEDSAVYLCASSKLQGAGDEAFFGQGTRLTVV.

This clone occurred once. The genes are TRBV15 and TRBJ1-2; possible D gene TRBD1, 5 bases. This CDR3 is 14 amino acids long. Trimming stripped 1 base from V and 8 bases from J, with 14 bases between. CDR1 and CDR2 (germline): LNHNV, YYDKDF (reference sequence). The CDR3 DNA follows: TGTGCCACCAGCAGAGTCTACGGGGGAGAGGGCTACACCTTC. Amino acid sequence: CATSRVYGGEGYTF.

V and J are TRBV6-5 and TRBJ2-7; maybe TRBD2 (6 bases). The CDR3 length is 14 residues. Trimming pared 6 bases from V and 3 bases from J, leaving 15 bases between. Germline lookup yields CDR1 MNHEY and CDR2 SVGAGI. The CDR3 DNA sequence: TGTGCCAGCAGCCGTAGCGGAAATTTCTACGAGCAGTACTTC. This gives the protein CASSRSGNFYEQYF.

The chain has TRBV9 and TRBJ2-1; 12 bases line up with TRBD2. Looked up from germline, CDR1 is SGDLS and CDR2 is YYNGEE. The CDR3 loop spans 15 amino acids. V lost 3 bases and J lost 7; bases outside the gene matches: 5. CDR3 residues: CASSASGGAGNEQFF. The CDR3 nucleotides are TGTGCCAGCAGCGCTAGCGGGGGGGCGGGGAATGAGCAGTTCTTC.

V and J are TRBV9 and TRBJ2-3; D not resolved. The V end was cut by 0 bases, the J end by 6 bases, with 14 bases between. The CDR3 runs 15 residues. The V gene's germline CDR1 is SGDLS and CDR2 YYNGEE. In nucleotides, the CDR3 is TGTGCCAGCAGCGTAGGAACTACTGCTGGGGATACGCAGTATTTT. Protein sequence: CASSVGTTAGDTQYF.

For the CDR3, the DNA is TGTGCCAGCAGCATGGGACAGGGGGATTACGAGCAGTACTTC. It yields the protein CASSMGQGDYEQYF. This sequence joins TRBV7-2 and TRBJ2-7, with 11 bases fitting TRBD1. CDR1 and CDR2 (germline): SGHTA, FQGNSA. This CDR3 spans 14 amino acids. Trimming removed 5 bases from V and 4 bases from J; junction bases left unmatched: 4. The complete variable domain, with remaining parts taken from reference TRBV7-2 and TRBJ2-7, reads GAGVSQSPSNKVTEKGKDVELRCDPISGHTALYWYRQSLGQGLEFLIYFQGNSAPDKSGLPSDRFSAERTGGSVSTLTIQRTQQEDSAVYLCASSMGQGDYEQYFGPGTRLTVT.

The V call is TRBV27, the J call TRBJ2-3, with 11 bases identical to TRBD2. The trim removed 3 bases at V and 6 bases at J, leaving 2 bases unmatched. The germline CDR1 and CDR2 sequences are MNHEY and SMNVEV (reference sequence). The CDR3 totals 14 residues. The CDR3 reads CASSLVAGGDTQYF. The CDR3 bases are TGTGCCAGCAGTTTGGTAGCGGGGGGGGATACGCAGTATTTT.

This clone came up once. For the CDR3, the DNA is TGTGCCAGCTCACCGGGAGAGGGAGCACCCCTCCACTTT. Amino acid sequence: CASSPGEGAPLHF. This chain connects TRBV18 to TRBJ1-6, with D hard to call. The CDR3 has 13 amino acids. Trimming pared 3 bases from V and 11 bases from J, leaving 11 bases between. Per the germline V gene, CDR1 is KGHSH and CDR2 is LQKENI.

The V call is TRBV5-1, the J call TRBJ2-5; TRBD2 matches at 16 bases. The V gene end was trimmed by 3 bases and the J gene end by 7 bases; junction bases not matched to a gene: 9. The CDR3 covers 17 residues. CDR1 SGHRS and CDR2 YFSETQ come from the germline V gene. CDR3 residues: CASSSLGLAGGLGTQYF. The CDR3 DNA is TGCGCCAGCAGCTCCCTGGGACTAGCGGGGGGGCTTGGGACCCAGTACTTC.